These 9 T cell receptor beta chains originate from one sample sequenced in a study of tumor-infiltrating lymphocytes in localized non-small cell lung cancer. Sequencing was performed with immunoSEQ multiplex PCR; in TCRdb, only in-frame clones are kept and a portion is missing. The sample shows roughly 12,000 clones, 80% to 90% of them seen only once. What was sequenced was uninvolved lung tissue not adjacent to the tumor. Receptor source: a human donor with non-small cell lung cancer.

This chain joins TRBV7-6 and TRBJ2-3, with D possibly TRBD2 on 6 matching bases. CDR1 is SGHVS, CDR2 FNYEAQ, per germline. The CDR3 has 14 amino acids. V was clipped by 5 bases and J by 2 bases, with 11 bases between them. The CDR3 coding sequence is TGTGCCAGCAGCCCGGGACTGTTCACAGATACGCAGTATTTT. It translates to CASSPGLFTDTQYF.

J is TRBJ1-1 and V is TRBV7-9; D possibly corresponds to TRBD1 (6 bases). Germline V gene sequence: CDR1 SEHNR, CDR2 FQNEAQ (reference sequence). The CDR3 has 13 amino acids. Trimming took off 5 bases at V and 1 base at J, with 8 bases between the two ends. The CDR3 DNA reads as TGTGCCAGCAGCGCACAGGGGAACACTGAAGCTTTCTTT. Its translation is CASSAQGNTEAFF. Based on the CDR3 plus reference TRBV7-9 and TRBJ1-1, the full variable domain is DTGVSQNPRHKITKRGQNVTFRCDPISEHNRLYWYRQTLGQGPEFLTYFQNEAQLEKSRLLSDRFSAERPKGSFSTLEIQRTEQGDSAMYLCASSAQGNTEAFFGQGTRLTVV.

This chain uses TRBV6-5 with TRBJ2-6; unclear D gene. The CDR3 sequence is 15 residues long. Germline V gene sequence: CDR1 MNHEY, CDR2 SVGAGI. V lost 6 bases and J 0 bases, leaving 9 bases between the germline ends. The CDR3 nucleotides read TGTGCCAGCAGCTATGGAGTCTCTGGGGCCAACGTCCTGACTTTC. Amino acid sequence: CASSYGVSGANVLTF.

This clone occurred a few times. The V gene is TRBV29-1, the J gene TRBJ1-2; a possible D gene is TRBD1 (6 bases). This CDR3 contains 18 residues. The germline V gene has CDR1 SQVTM and CDR2 ANQGSEA. The V and J ends lost 6 bases and 4 bases respectively, with 30 bases between them. The DNA of the CDR3 is TGCAGCGTCTCATCCTGGATTCGGGACAAATCCCTTTTCTATGGCTACACCTTC. Amino acids: CSVSSWIRDKSLFYGYTF.

V gene TRBV9 combines with J gene TRBJ1-2, with no clear D. Germline lookup yields CDR1 SGDLS and CDR2 YYNGEE. This CDR3 is built from 17 residues. V dropped 3 bases and J dropped 2 bases, with 20 bases sitting between them. The CDR3 DNA sequence: TGTGCCAGCAGCGGGCACGGGGAGCAGGCGCCAAACTATGGCTACACCTTC. It translates to CASSGHGEQAPNYGYTF. Full variable domain (rest looked up from reference TRBV9 and TRBJ1-2): DSGVTQTPKHLITATGQRVTLRCSPRSGDLSVYWYQQSLDQGLQFLIQYYNGEERAKGNILERFSAQQFPDLHSELNLSSLELGDSALYFCASSGHGEQAPNYGYTFGSGTRLTVV.

This chain links TRBV7-3 with TRBJ2-2; a weak D match, TRBD2 (7 bases). Trimming took 5 bases from V and 7 from J, leaving 14 bases between them. CDR1 is SGHTA and CDR2 is FQGTGA in the germline V gene. The CDR3 covers 14 residues. The CDR3 DNA follows: TGTGCCAGCAGCCCAAGGGGGGGAATCGGGGAGCTGTTTTTT. Residues: CASSPRGGIGELFF.

The gene calls are TRBV5-5 and TRBJ1-5; 7 bases agree with TRBD1. Trimming cost V 3 bases and J 7 bases; bases outside gene matches: 16. The CDR3 contains 17 residues. Per the germline V gene, CDR1 is SGHKS and CDR2 is YYEKEE (reference sequence). The chain's CDR3 is CASSSGPGGAFYQPQHF. As DNA, the CDR3 is TGTGCCAGCAGCTCGGGACCAGGGGGGGCGTTTTACCAGCCCCAGCATTTT.

The rearrangement uses TRBV29-1 and TRBJ1-5; possibly TRBD1 for D (6 bases). This CDR3 comprises 12 residues. CDR1 is SQVTM, CDR2 ANQGSEA, per germline. Trimming left V 4 bases short and J 4 bases short, with 8 bases between. CDR3 sequence reads: CSVGQDNQPQHF. Here the CDR3 DNA reads TGCAGCGTTGGACAGGATAATCAGCCCCAGCATTTT.

This clone was seen once. This chain uses TRBV11-2 with TRBJ2-5; no firm D call. The CDR3 consists of 14 residues. Germline CDR1 is SGHAT and CDR2 is FQNNGV. V dropped 3 bases and J dropped 0 bases, with 8 bases sitting between them. The CDR3 protein is CASSFTQYQETQYF. CDR3 nucleotide sequence: TGTGCCAGCAGCTTCACCCAGTACCAAGAGACCCAGTACTTC.